Here is one TCR beta chain with its context. This specimen comes from a study of blood T cell repertoires in COVID-19. The wider study: PBMCs, B-cell-depleted T cells, or T cells provided the cDNA or gDNA that made up the material.

CDR1 is SEHNR, CDR2 FQNEAQ, per germline (reference sequence). The CDR3 is 15 residues long. V was trimmed by 3 bases and J by 1 base, leaving 10 bases between them. Followed longitudinally, the Seattle patients had been enrolled during active infection. TCRdb keeps only in-frame clones here, not all; method: immunoSEQ multiplex PCR. Of approximately 170,000 clones in the sample, just under 85% were seen once. This clonotype was obtained from a woman of 80 years or more with COVID-19, enrolled during active disease. V usage is TRBV7-9 and J usage is TRBJ1-3, with D perhaps matching TRBD1 (6 bases). Sequences were obtained from peripheral blood. CDR3 DNA sequence: TGTGCCAGCAGCTTGCAGACAGGTTCTGGAAACACCATATATTTT. It codes for CASSLQTGSGNTIYF.